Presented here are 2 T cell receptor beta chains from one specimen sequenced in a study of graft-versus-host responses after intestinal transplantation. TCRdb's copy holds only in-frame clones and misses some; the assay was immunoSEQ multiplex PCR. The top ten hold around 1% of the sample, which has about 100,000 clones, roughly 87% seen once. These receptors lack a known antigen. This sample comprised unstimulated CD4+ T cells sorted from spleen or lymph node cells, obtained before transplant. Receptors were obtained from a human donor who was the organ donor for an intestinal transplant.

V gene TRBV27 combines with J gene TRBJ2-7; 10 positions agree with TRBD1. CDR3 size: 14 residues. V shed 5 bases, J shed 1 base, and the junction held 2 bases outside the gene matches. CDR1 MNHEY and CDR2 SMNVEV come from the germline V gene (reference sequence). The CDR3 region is CASSRTGGSYEQYF. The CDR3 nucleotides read TGTGCCAGCAGTCGGACAGGGGGTTCCTACGAGCAGTACTTC.

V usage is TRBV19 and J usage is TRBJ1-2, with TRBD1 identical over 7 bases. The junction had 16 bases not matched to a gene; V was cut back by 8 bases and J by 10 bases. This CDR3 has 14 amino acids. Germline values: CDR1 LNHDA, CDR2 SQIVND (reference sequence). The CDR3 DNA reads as TGTGCCAGTTCTCTCAGACAGGGATTGGGCGCCTACACCTTC. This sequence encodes CASSLRQGLGAYTF.